A selection of T cell receptor beta chains follows, all from one sample in a study of shared clonotypes between healthy human individuals. Measured with immunoSEQ multiplex PCR; TCRdb has only the in-frame clones, and not every one. The sample carries about 2.3 million clones, 93% recorded once. Sequenced sample: naive CD4+ T cells from PBMCs. The receptors derive from a man younger than 30 in good health. Some clones in this sample may be carry-over from other donors' samples. Each CDR3 is given with its conserved first and last residue. Fields, in order: V gene, D gene, clone size, J gene, CDR3 protein, CDR3 DNA. The D gene is left open where the match is weak. Clone size appears in some rows only: once, few, many, or a class for an expanded clone.

v_call: TRBV6-6
d_call: .
clone_size: .
j_call: TRBJ2-1
cdr3_aa: CASRGPSYNEQFF
cdr3_nt: TGTGCCAGCCGAGGGCCCTCCTACAATGAGCAGTTCTTC

v_call: TRBV5-1
d_call: .
clone_size: .
j_call: TRBJ2-3
cdr3_aa: CASSLDTATDTQYF
cdr3_nt: TGCGCCAGCAGCTTGGACACCGCCACAGATACGCAGTATTTT

v_call: TRBV13
d_call: .
clone_size: .
j_call: TRBJ2-3
cdr3_aa: CASSLRAGTDTQYF
cdr3_nt: TGTGCCAGCAGCTTAAGGGCTGGCACAGATACGCAGTATTTT

v_call: TRBV6-1
d_call: .
clone_size: .
j_call: TRBJ1-5
cdr3_aa: CASISGGRGEQPQHF
cdr3_nt: TGTGCCAGCATCTCTGGAGGAAGGGGAGAACAGCCCCAGCATTTT

v_call: TRBV27
d_call: .
clone_size: .
j_call: TRBJ2-3
cdr3_aa: CASSFYSQAAYTQYF
cdr3_nt: TGTGCCAGCAGTTTTTATTCGCAGGCTGCCTATACGCAGTATTTT

v_call: TRBV2
d_call: TRBD1
clone_size: .
j_call: TRBJ1-4
cdr3_aa: CASSDRGLRNEKLFF
cdr3_nt: TGTGCCAGCAGTGACAGGGGGCTTCGAAATGAAAAACTGTTTTTT

v_call: TRBV2
d_call: TRBD2
clone_size: .
j_call: TRBJ2-2
cdr3_aa: CASSGLAGSNTGELFF
cdr3_nt: TGTGCCAGCAGCGGACTAGCGGGATCGAACACCGGGGAGCTGTTTTTT

v_call: TRBV5-1
d_call: TRBD2
clone_size: .
j_call: TRBJ2-2
cdr3_aa: CASSLLAGGNTGELFF
cdr3_nt: TGCGCCAGCAGCTTGTTAGCGGGAGGGAACACCGGGGAGCTGTTTTTT

v_call: TRBV5-4
d_call: .
clone_size: .
j_call: TRBJ2-1
cdr3_aa: CASSQLLLGASYNEQFF
cdr3_nt: TGTGCCAGCAGCCAACTCTTATTGGGGGCGAGTTACAATGAGCAGTTCTTC

v_call: TRBV28
d_call: TRBD1
clone_size: .
j_call: TRBJ2-7
cdr3_aa: CASSPTGTGSYEQYF
cdr3_nt: TGTGCCAGCAGCCCTACCGGGACAGGAAGCTACGAGCAGTACTTC

v_call: TRBV15
d_call: .
clone_size: .
j_call: TRBJ1-3
cdr3_aa: CATSGLGGPGNTIYF
cdr3_nt: TGTGCCACCAGCGGCCTCGGAGGCCCCGGAAACACCATATATTTT

v_call: TRBV28
d_call: TRBD1
clone_size: .
j_call: TRBJ2-7
cdr3_aa: CASRPGTGAAYEQYF
cdr3_nt: TGTGCCAGCAGGCCCGGGACAGGGGCTGCCTACGAGCAGTACTTC

v_call: TRBV7-2
d_call: TRBD2
clone_size: .
j_call: TRBJ2-4
cdr3_aa: CASSRGTSVAKNIQYF
cdr3_nt: TGTGCCAGCAGCAGAGGGACTAGCGTAGCCAAAAACATTCAGTACTTC

v_call: TRBV15
d_call: .
clone_size: .
j_call: TRBJ2-3
cdr3_aa: CATSRDYLGRASLGTDTQYF
cdr3_nt: TGTGCCACCAGCAGAGATTACCTCGGACGGGCGAGTCTTGGCACAGATACGCAGTATTTT

v_call: TRBV18
d_call: .
clone_size: .
j_call: TRBJ2-2
cdr3_aa: CASSGGLTNTGELFF
cdr3_nt: TGTGCCAGCTCGGGCGGACTTACCAACACCGGGGAGCTGTTTTTT

v_call: TRBV28
d_call: .
clone_size: .
j_call: TRBJ2-1
cdr3_aa: CASSLAGGNEQFF
cdr3_nt: TGTGCCAGCAGTCTGGCCGGTGGCAATGAGCAGTTCTTC

v_call: TRBV2
d_call: .
clone_size: .
j_call: TRBJ2-3
cdr3_aa: CASREGWASTDTQYF
cdr3_nt: TGTGCCAGCAGAGAAGGTTGGGCTAGCACAGATACGCAGTATTTT

v_call: TRBV5-1
d_call: .
clone_size: .
j_call: TRBJ2-7
cdr3_aa: CASSLEGHRLYEQYF
cdr3_nt: TGCGCCAGCAGCTTGGAAGGACACCGCCTCTACGAGCAGTACTTC

v_call: TRBV7-8
d_call: .
clone_size: .
j_call: TRBJ2-7
cdr3_aa: CASSLAWSGTYEQYF
cdr3_nt: TGTGCCAGCAGCTTAGCATGGAGTGGGACCTACGAGCAGTACTTC

v_call: TRBV11-2
d_call: TRBD2
clone_size: .
j_call: TRBJ2-1
cdr3_aa: CASSLVGGASYNEQFF
cdr3_nt: TGTGCCAGCAGCTTAGTCGGGGGGGCTTCCTACAATGAGCAGTTCTTC

v_call: TRBV10-3
d_call: .
clone_size: .
j_call: TRBJ2-1
cdr3_aa: CAISDRGSSSYNEQFF
cdr3_nt: TGTGCCATCAGTGACCGGGGCTCTAGCTCCTACAATGAGCAGTTCTTC

v_call: TRBV7-3
d_call: .
clone_size: .
j_call: TRBJ2-6
cdr3_aa: CASSRTGTRDSGANVLTF
cdr3_nt: TGTGCCAGCAGCCGCACCGGGACACGAGACTCTGGGGCCAACGTCCTGACTTTC

v_call: TRBV7-3
d_call: .
clone_size: once
j_call: TRBJ2-3
cdr3_aa: CASSLLGYADTQYF
cdr3_nt: TGTGCCAGCAGCTTACTTGGGTACGCCGATACGCAGTATTTT

v_call: TRBV29-1
d_call: .
clone_size: .
j_call: TRBJ2-2
cdr3_aa: CSAQLGPAGELFF
cdr3_nt: TGCAGCGCCCAATTGGGGCCGGCCGGGGAGCTGTTTTTT

v_call: TRBV5-4
d_call: TRBD2
clone_size: .
j_call: TRBJ2-3
cdr3_aa: CASSPVGGGLLTDTQYF
cdr3_nt: TGTGCCAGCAGCCCCGTGGGCGGGGGGTTGTTGACAGATACGCAGTATTTT

v_call: TRBV28
d_call: .
clone_size: .
j_call: TRBJ2-4
cdr3_aa: CASSLGFGTDIQYF
cdr3_nt: TGTGCCAGCAGCTTAGGTTTCGGGACTGACATTCAGTACTTC

v_call: TRBV18
d_call: TRBD2
clone_size: .
j_call: TRBJ2-3
cdr3_aa: CASSPSGTITDTQYF
cdr3_nt: TGTGCCAGCTCACCTTCCGGGACTATCACAGATACGCAGTATTTT

v_call: TRBV18
d_call: .
clone_size: .
j_call: TRBJ1-4
cdr3_aa: CASSPQGTLNEKLFF
cdr3_nt: TGTGCCAGCTCACCACAGGGGACCTTAAATGAAAAACTGTTTTTT

v_call: TRBV5-1
d_call: .
clone_size: .
j_call: TRBJ2-5
cdr3_aa: CASSRAETQYF
cdr3_nt: TGCGCCAGCAGCCGGGCGGAGACCCAGTACTTC

v_call: TRBV27
d_call: .
clone_size: .
j_call: TRBJ2-6
cdr3_aa: CASSLLRTGANVLTF
cdr3_nt: TGTGCCAGCAGTTTATTGAGGACTGGGGCCAACGTCCTGACTTTC

v_call: TRBV5-1
d_call: .
clone_size: .
j_call: TRBJ2-6
cdr3_aa: CASRPGSGANVLTF
cdr3_nt: TGCGCCAGCCGTCCGGGTTCTGGGGCCAACGTCCTGACTTTC

v_call: TRBV25-1
d_call: TRBD1
clone_size: .
j_call: TRBJ1-2
cdr3_aa: CASSEEGAGYGYTF
cdr3_nt: TGTGCCAGCAGTGAGGAGGGGGCTGGCTATGGCTACACCTTC

v_call: TRBV28
d_call: .
clone_size: .
j_call: TRBJ1-1
cdr3_aa: CASGGTEAFF
cdr3_nt: TGTGCCAGCGGGGGCACTGAAGCTTTCTTT

v_call: TRBV5-1
d_call: .
clone_size: .
j_call: TRBJ2-3
cdr3_aa: CASSWDLGGTDTQYF
cdr3_nt: TGCGCCAGCAGCTGGGACCTAGGGGGCACAGATACGCAGTATTTT

v_call: TRBV11-2
d_call: .
clone_size: .
j_call: TRBJ1-2
cdr3_aa: CASSLDMGSGYTF
cdr3_nt: TGTGCCAGCAGCTTAGATATGGGTTCTGGCTACACCTTC

v_call: TRBV6-1
d_call: .
clone_size: .
j_call: TRBJ1-1
cdr3_aa: CAISKWANLDTEAFF
cdr3_nt: TGTGCCATCTCGAAATGGGCAAATTTAGACACTGAAGCTTTCTTT